The 8 T cell receptor beta chains below were found in one sample sequenced in a study of blood T cell repertoires in COVID-19 (dated by TCRdb to the early 2020s). Library preparation was by the immunoSEQ multiplex PCR assay. TCRdb retrieved this table from immuneACCESS and kept in-frame rearrangements only. Not all clones are present; in checked studies, unresolved V genes account for under half, and no reason is known for the remainder. Counted in this sample were 250,000 to 350,000 clones; roughly 83% of them appeared once. About 1.6% of the sample comes from the top ten. Sample: peripheral blood. The receptors here all came from a human donor with COVID-19, enrolled during active disease. The donor label of this sample is uncertain.

The chain uses TRBV7-8 and TRBJ2-1; TRBD2 matches at 13 bases. The germline gives CDR1 SGHVS, CDR2 FQNEAQ. V trimming: 4 bases; J trimming: 8 bases; junction bases outside the gene matches: 5. CDR3 length equals 15 residues. CDR3 nucleotides: TGTGCCAGCAGCTGGACTAGCGGGAGTTGGGATGAGCAGTTCTTC. Encoded protein: CASSWTSGSWDEQFF.

The V gene is TRBV9, the J gene TRBJ2-3; D might be TRBD2 (5 bases). Germline V gene sequence: CDR1 SGDLS, CDR2 YYNGEE. Trimming took off 2 bases at V and 6 bases at J, with 16 bases between the two ends. This CDR3 has 15 amino acids. CDR3 in DNA: TGTGCCAGCAGCGTCGGCACCTCGGAGGCCGATACGCAGTATTTT. Translated, it gives CASSVGTSEADTQYF.

The rearrangement links TRBV28 to TRBJ1-4, with 7 nucleotides matching TRBD1. V was pared by 7 bases and J by 3 bases, with 2 bases of the junction left unmatched. The CDR3 loop spans 13 amino acids. Per the germline V gene, CDR1 is MDHEN and CDR2 is SYDVKM. The CDR3 coding sequence is TGTGCCAGCACAGGGGGAGCTAATGAAAAACTGTTTTTT. Protein product: CASTGGANEKLFF.

The V gene is TRBV6-5, the J gene TRBJ1-2; D is unclear. The CDR3 has 12 amino acids. CDR1 MNHEY and CDR2 SVGAGI come from the germline V gene. With 8 bases removed from V and 2 bases from J, the gap between germline ends came to 9 bases. The CDR3 reads CASFLLNYGYTF. CDR3 DNA sequence: TGTGCCAGCTTCCTCCTGAACTATGGCTACACCTTC.

This clone was seen a single time. J is TRBJ2-7 and V is TRBV7-8, with 9 bases aligning to TRBD1. This CDR3 spans 14 amino acids. CDR1 is SGHVS, CDR2 FQNEAQ, per germline. V shed 1 base and J 5 bases; nucleotides not matched to a gene: 3. The CDR3 nucleotides read TGTGCCAGCAGCTTAGAGGGACAGGGCCACGAGCAGTACTTC. Amino acids: CASSLEGQGHEQYF.

The rearrangement uses TRBV29-1 and TRBJ2-7; D possibly corresponds to TRBD2 (5 bases). Germline V gene sequence: CDR1 SQVTM, CDR2 ANQGSEA. V was shortened by 4 bases and J by 5 bases, with 18 bases between the two germline ends. CDR3 length: 14 amino acids. In nucleotides, the CDR3 is TGCAGCGTTGTAGGCGGCCTCCCGAGGGACGAGCAGTACTTC. Translating gives CSVVGGLPRDEQYF.

The rearrangement links TRBV28 to TRBJ2-7; 9 bases are shared with TRBD1. This CDR3 has 15 amino acids. Looked up from germline, CDR1 is MDHEN and CDR2 is SYDVKM. Trimming cost V 5 bases and J 5 bases; bases outside gene matches: 10. The CDR3 DNA reads as TGTGCCAGCAGTCCCCGGGACAGGGCATTAGACGAGCAGTACTTC. It encodes CASSPRDRALDEQYF.

This clone was counted only a few times. This chain connects TRBV11-3 to TRBJ2-1; TRBD2 matches 7 bases. The V gene's germline CDR1 is SGHNT and CDR2 YENEEA. Trimming removed 5 bases from V and 5 bases from J; junction bases left unmatched: 9. The CDR3 sequence is 15 residues long. The CDR3 protein is CASSPGLGTNNEQFF. The CDR3 nucleotides read TGTGCCAGCAGCCCCGGACTAGGTACAAACAATGAGCAGTTCTTC.